This T cell receptor (beta chain) was captured in a study of cytomegalovirus exposure and HLA in healthy donors. Researchers ran the PCR with 60 Vbeta and 13 Jbeta primers. Produced via immunoSEQ multiplex PCR; TCRdb's table is partial and in-frame only. The table includes 150,000 to 160,000 clones, 65% to 85% detected once. In regard to this clone: Its antigen remains unknown.

Regarding the study as a whole: Per published reports, the classifier diagnosed cytomegalovirus status with high specificity and sensitivity.

CDR1 LNHDA and CDR2 SQIVND come from the germline V gene (reference sequence). Trimming took 8 bases from V and 4 from J, leaving 17 bases between them. The CDR3 spans 14 residues. The chain uses TRBV19 and TRBJ1-2; maybe TRBD1 (6 bases). The clonotype comes from a man between 18 and 29 years old in good health and CMV-seronegative. Sequenced: PBMCs. The CDR3 reads CASDVGGRSYGYTF. CDR3 nucleotides: TGTGCCAGTGACGTCGGGGGGCGATCCTATGGCTACACCTTC.